This entry lists 12 T cell receptor beta chains sequenced from one sample in a study of cytomegalovirus exposure and HLA in healthy donors. The PCR used 60 Vbeta and 13 Jbeta primers. Assay: immunoSEQ multiplex PCR; the TCRdb copy retains only in-frame clones and omits some. Among about 190,000 clones listed, roughly 80% were seen once. The sample comprised PBMCs. These receptors originate from a young woman in good health and CMV-seropositive.

The chain uses TRBV11-1 and TRBJ2-2; 10 positions agree with TRBD1. V dropped 5 bases and J dropped 4; count of bases not matched to a gene: 7. The CDR3 extends over 16 amino acids. Germline V lookup: CDR1 SGHAT, CDR2 FQDESV (reference sequence). The CDR3 nucleotides are TGTGCCAGCAGCGGGGGGGACAGGGGTATCACCGGGGAGCTGTTTTTT. Its translation: CASSGGDRGITGELFF.

The rearrangement joins TRBV10-3 to TRBJ1-5; D is unclear. The germline gives CDR1 ENHRY, CDR2 SYGVKD. CDR3 length equals 16 residues. The V end lost 5 bases, the J end lost 3 bases, and 17 bases lay between the germline ends. This chain's CDR3 is CAISPGGSGYNQPQHF. The CDR3 nucleotides read TGTGCCATCAGTCCAGGAGGATCGGGGTACAATCAGCCCCAGCATTTT.

The V gene is TRBV29-1, the J gene TRBJ2-1; weak D call: TRBD1 (6 bases). Deletions cut 6 bases from V and 6 bases from J, with 18 bases between. Germline V lookup: CDR1 SQVTM, CDR2 ANQGSEA. This CDR3 has 14 amino acids. The CDR3 DNA sequence: TGCAGCGTCTCAGCAAGGGGGACCCTCAATGAGCAGTTCTTC. As protein: CSVSARGTLNEQFF.

The J gene is TRBJ1-5, the V gene TRBV28; D ambiguous. CDR3 length: 15 amino acids. Trimming left V 4 bases short and J 0 bases short, with 10 bases between. Germline V gene sequence: CDR1 MDHEN, CDR2 SYDVKM. Here the CDR3 reads CASSSVQVSNQPQHF. The CDR3 DNA is TGTGCCAGCAGTTCAGTTCAGGTTAGCAATCAGCCCCAGCATTTT.

This chain uses TRBV6-5 with TRBJ1-1, with 9 bases aligning to TRBD1. With V trimmed by 0 bases and J by 4 bases, 3 bases remained unmatched. The CDR3 consists of 15 residues. CDR1 is MNHEY and CDR2 is SVGAGI in the germline V gene. The CDR3 DNA reads as TGTGCCAGCAGTTACTCGACAGGGGGGAGCACTGAAGCTTTCTTT. Translated, it gives CASSYSTGGSTEAFF.

This chain joins TRBV30 and TRBJ1-5; possible D gene TRBD1, 5 bases. CDR1 and CDR2 from the germline V gene are GTSNPN and SVGIG (reference sequence). The CDR3 is 14 residues long. Trimming pared 3 bases from V and 5 bases from J, leaving 14 bases between. CDR3 sequence reads: CAWRPPGGYQPQHF. For the CDR3, the DNA is TGTGCCTGGAGGCCACCCGGGGGATATCAGCCCCAGCATTTT.

The J gene is TRBJ2-3, the V gene TRBV4-3; 11 bases line up with TRBD2. Unmatched junction bases numbered 8, after V lost 3 bases and J lost 3 bases. CDR3 length: 17 amino acids. The V gene's germline CDR1 is LGHNA and CDR2 YSLEER. Here the CDR3 DNA reads TGCGCCAGCAGCCACACTAGCGGGAGAGTAGGAACAGATACGCAGTATTTT. This sequence encodes CASSHTSGRVGTDTQYF.

The CDR3 loop is CASSRGGGYGNEQFF. The CDR3 nucleotides read TGTGCCAGCTCAAGGGGCGGGGGGTACGGCAATGAGCAGTTCTTC. The V and J genes are TRBV5-4 and TRBJ2-1; 8 bases are a match to TRBD2. Trimming removed 7 bases from V and 6 bases from J; junction bases left unmatched: 12. From germline, CDR1 is SGHNT and CDR2 YYREEE (reference sequence). The CDR3 is made up of 15 amino acids.

This rearrangement joins TRBV7-9 to TRBJ2-5, with a tentative D call TRBD1 (5 bases). The V gene lost 6 bases and the J gene lost 4 bases, with 12 bases spanning the gap. The CDR3 contains 13 residues. Germline V gene data show CDR1 as SEHNR and CDR2 as FQNEAQ (reference sequence). CDR3 region: CASRFGAGETQYF. DNA for the CDR3: TGTGCCAGCAGGTTTGGGGCCGGAGAGACCCAGTACTTC. The variable domain in full, with the rest retrieved from reference TRBV7-9 and TRBJ2-5, is DTGVSQNPRHKITKRGQNVTFRCDPISEHNRLYWYRQTLGQGPEFLTYFQNEAQLEKSRLLSDRFSAERPKGSFSTLEIQRTEQGDSAMYLCASRFGAGETQYFGPGTRLLVL.

This CDR3 reads CASSSGARPSYEQYF. CDR3 DNA sequence: TGTGCCAGCAGCTCTGGGGCTCGTCCGTCTTACGAGCAGTACTTC. V usage is TRBV28 and J usage is TRBJ2-7; TRBD1 might be the D (5 bases). Germline V CDR1 and CDR2: MDHEN, SYDVKM. The CDR3 has 15 residues. V lost 6 bases and J lost 4, with 19 bases in between. Drawing the rest from reference TRBV28 and TRBJ2-7, the complete variable domain is DVKVTQSSRYLVKRTGEKVFLECVQDMDHENMFWYRQDPGLGLRLIYFSYDVKMKEKGDIPEGYSVSREKKERFSLILESASTNQTSMYLCASSSGARPSYEQYFGPGTRLTVT.

V usage is TRBV6-5 and J usage is TRBJ1-3; D gene uncertain. CDR3 size: 15 residues. Trimming shortened V by 2 bases and J by 0 bases, and 8 bases separated the two germline ends. Germline CDR1 reads MNHEY; CDR2 reads SVGAGI. The CDR3: CASSYRGFSGNTIYF. DNA for the CDR3: TGTGCCAGCAGTTACCGGGGTTTCTCTGGAAACACCATATATTTT.

The rearrangement uses TRBV5-4 and TRBJ2-5; TRBD2 aligns across 9 bases. Per the germline V gene, CDR1 is SGHNT and CDR2 is YYREEE (reference sequence). The trim removed 0 bases at V and 6 bases at J, leaving 9 bases unmatched. The CDR3 totals 16 residues. The CDR3 reads CASSLAARGGLQTQYF. The CDR3 DNA is TGTGCCAGCAGCTTGGCCGCGCGGGGGGGCCTCCAGACCCAGTACTTC.